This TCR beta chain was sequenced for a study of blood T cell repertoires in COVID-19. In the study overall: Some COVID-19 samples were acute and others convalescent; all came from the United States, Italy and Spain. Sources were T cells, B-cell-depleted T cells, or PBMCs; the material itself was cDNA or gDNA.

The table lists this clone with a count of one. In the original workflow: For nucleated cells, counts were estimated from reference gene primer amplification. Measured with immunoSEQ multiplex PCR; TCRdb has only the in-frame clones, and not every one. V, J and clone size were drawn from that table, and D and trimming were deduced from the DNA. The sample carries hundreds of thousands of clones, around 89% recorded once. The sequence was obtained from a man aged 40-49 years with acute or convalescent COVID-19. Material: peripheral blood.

CDR3 sequence reads: CASSEFDRGQETQYF. The CDR3 coding sequence is TGTGCCAGCAGTGAATTTGACCGGGGGCAAGAGACCCAGTACTTC. The chain carries TRBV25-1 and TRBJ2-5; TRBD2 might be the D (6 bases). The length of the CDR3 is 15 residues. From germline, CDR1 is MGHDK and CDR2 SYGVNS. V shed 1 base and J shed 2 bases, with 11 bases lying between them.